This T cell receptor beta chain was documented in a study of T cells after yellow fever vaccination. This clonotype showed up many times. The antigen remains undetermined. Trimming shortened V by 6 bases and J by 2 bases, and 13 bases separated the two germline ends. Germline CDR1 is WSHSY and CDR2 is SAAADI. The CDR3 contains 14 residues. TCRdb recomputed calls from the 5' RACE reads with MiXCR, one row per CDR3 protein. Of hundreds of thousands of distinct CDR3 sequences listed, 9% to 15% are singletons. General study points: Researchers report a weaker secondary response that nonetheless peaked faster, day 5 versus 15.

This sequence originates from a man younger than 45 who received the YFV17D yellow fever vaccine. The sequences come from PBMCs, collected on the day of the yellow fever booster vaccination. The rearrangement uses TRBV10-2 and TRBJ2-5; TRBD2 might be the D (5 bases). CDR3 region: CASSRDYSQETQYF. The CDR3 DNA sequence: TGCGCCAGCAGCCGAGACTATTCACAAGAGACCCAGTACTTC.